One and the same sample provided the 20 T cell receptor beta chains below, sequenced in a study of T-cell memory formation after mild COVID-19. TCRdb reprocessed the 5' RACE reads via MiXCR and lists one record per CDR3 protein. The sample includes over 300,000 distinct CDR3 sequences, 20% to 25% of them seen just once. Sequencing input: PBMCs or a T cell subset sorted from them (not recorded which). Source of these receptors: a man younger than 35 who had mild COVID-19 (a few samples of this study predate the infection). Cell type and time point are not known.

The J gene is TRBJ2-2, the V gene TRBV20-1; 11 nucleotides align to TRBD2. CDR1 is DFQATT and CDR2 is SNEGSKA in the germline V gene (reference sequence). The CDR3 spans 16 residues. The ends lost 7 bases at V and 5 bases at J; junction bases unmatched: 12. The CDR3 nucleotides are TGCAGTGGACGGGCAGCAGGACTAGCGGGTACCGGGGAGCTGTTTTTT. Encoded protein: CSGRAAGLAGTGELFF.

A few counts support this clonotype. The rearrangement joins TRBV18 to TRBJ2-7, with TRBD2 identical over 12 bases. Germline V CDR1 and CDR2: KGHSH, LQKENI. The junction had 5 bases not matched to a gene; V was cut back by 3 bases and J by 5 bases. The CDR3 is made up of 15 amino acids. This CDR3 is CASSPRLAGDNEQYF. In nucleotides, the CDR3 is TGTGCCAGCTCACCCCGACTAGCGGGGGACAACGAGCAGTACTTC. Using reference TRBV18 and TRBJ2-7 for the parts outside the CDR3, the full variable domain is NAGVMQNPRHLVRRRGQEARLRCSPMKGHSHVYWYRQLPEEGLKFMVYLQKENIIDESGMPKERFSAEFPKEGPSILRIQQVVRGDSAAYFCASSPRLAGDNEQYFGPGTRLTVT.

This clonotype was recorded a few times. The rearrangement joins TRBV7-9 to TRBJ1-4; possible D gene TRBD1, 5 bases. With 8 bases removed from V and 8 bases from J, the gap between germline ends came to 12 bases. The CDR3 loop spans 12 amino acids. Germline CDR1 reads SEHNR; CDR2 reads FQNEAQ (reference sequence). The CDR3 sequence: CASQQEGEKLFF. The CDR3 nucleotides are TGTGCCAGCCAACAGGAAGGGGAAAAACTGTTTTTT. Based on the CDR3 plus reference TRBV7-9 and TRBJ1-4, the full variable domain is DTGVSQNPRHKITKRGQNVTFRCDPISEHNRLYWYRQTLGQGPEFLTYFQNEAQLEKSRLLSDRFSAERPKGSFSTLEIQRTEQGDSAMYLCASQQEGEKLFFGSGTQLSVL.

The CDR3 DNA follows: TGTGCCAGCAGCCAAGAAGGAGGGACCGGGGAGCTGTTTTTT. It is translated as CASSQEGGTGELFF. This chain joins TRBV3-1 and TRBJ2-2; perhaps TRBD2 as D (6 bases). CDR3 length: 14 amino acids. V was trimmed by 0 bases and J by 5 bases, leaving 7 bases between them. Germline V lookup: CDR1 LGHDT, CDR2 YNNKEL (reference sequence).

The chain links TRBV5-1 to TRBJ2-1; the match to TRBD2 covers 13 bases. Germline trimming cut 4 bases from V and 7 bases from J; bases unmatched to any gene: 5. Germline-derived CDR1 and CDR2 are SGHRS and YFSETQ. There are 15 residues in the CDR3. In DNA form, the CDR3 reads TGCGCCAGCAGCGTGGGACTAGCGGGGTTTAATGAGCAGTTCTTC. Amino acid sequence: CASSVGLAGFNEQFF. The full variable domain, its missing parts supplied by reference TRBV5-1 and TRBJ2-1, is KAGVTQTPRYLIKTRGQQVTLSCSPISGHRSVSWYQQTPGQGLQFLFEYFSETQRNKGNFPGRFSGRQFSNSRSEMNVSTLELGDSALYLCASSVGLAGFNEQFFGPGTRLTVL.

This chain links TRBV28 with TRBJ2-3; no reliable D call. From germline, CDR1 is MDHEN and CDR2 SYDVKM. The CDR3 runs 13 residues. V lost 5 bases, J lost 3 bases, and 9 bases lay in between. The CDR3 nucleotides are TGTGCCAGCAGTGGATTAGCTACAGATACGCAGTATTTT. It translates to CASSGLATDTQYF.

This clonotype has ten or more counts. This chain uses TRBV7-2 with TRBJ1-5, with a tentative D call TRBD1 (5 bases). The CDR3 runs to 13 residues. V lost 1 base, J lost 5 bases, and 6 bases lay in between. Germline V gene lookup returns CDR1 SGHTA and CDR2 FQGNSA. The CDR3 nucleotides read TGTGCCAGCAGCTTAGGGGGGGATCAGCCCCAGCATTTT. It encodes CASSLGGDQPQHF.

The rearrangement links TRBV7-3 to TRBJ2-3, with D possibly TRBD2 on 6 matching bases. The V end was cut by 7 bases, the J end by 2 bases, with 10 bases between. The CDR3 has 13 amino acids. Germline V gene data show CDR1 as SGHTA and CDR2 as FQGTGA. The DNA for the CDR3 is TGTGCCAGCACTGGGGGGAACACAGATACGCAGTATTTT. Translated: CASTGGNTDTQYF. Full variable domain (outside the CDR3, taken from reference TRBV7-3 and TRBJ2-3): GAGVSQTPSNKVTEKGKYVELRCDPISGHTALYWYRQSLGQGPEFLIYFQGTGAADDSGLPNDRFFAVRPEGSVSTLKIQRTERGDSAVYLCASTGGNTDTQYFGPGTRLTVL.

This clonotype appeared a few times. The rearrangement links TRBV4-1 to TRBJ2-3; TRBD1 matches 7 bases. Germline V CDR1 and CDR2: MGHRA, YSYEKL. The junction had 16 bases not matched to a gene; V was cut back by 4 bases and J by 6 bases. The CDR3 has 17 residues. The CDR3 sequence: CASSPHRGQLDWDTQYF. CDR3 nucleotides: TGCGCCAGCAGCCCCCATCGGGGACAGCTTGATTGGGATACGCAGTATTTT.

In this sample, this clonotype turned up a few times. The chain recombines TRBV7-9 with TRBJ2-1; D gene uncertain. This CDR3 is built from 11 residues. In germline, CDR1 is SEHNR, CDR2 FQNEAQ (reference sequence). V lost 1 base, J lost 15 bases, and 10 bases lay in between. CDR3 sequence reads: CASSLDSSRFF. In nucleotides, the CDR3 is TGTGCCAGCAGCTTAGACAGCTCGCGGTTCTTC.

The rearrangement links TRBV7-2 to TRBJ2-5; D is possibly TRBD2 (7 bases). V lost 4 bases and J 5 bases, leaving 17 bases between the germline ends. This CDR3 is built from 15 residues. Germline CDR1 and CDR2: SGHTA and FQGNSA. CDR3 nucleotides: TGTGCCAGCAGCTCCTTGTGGGGGGGCCAGGAGACCCAGTACTTC. Translation: CASSSLWGGQETQYF.

This rearrangement joins TRBV20-1 to TRBJ2-7; D possibly matches TRBD1 or TRBD2 (7 bases each). Germline assignment: CDR1 DFQATT and CDR2 SNEGSKA (reference sequence). V gave up 6 bases and J gave up 2 bases, with 14 bases separating them. The CDR3 has 13 residues. The CDR3 region is CSAKTGTTYEQYF. The CDR3 nucleotides are TGCAGTGCCAAGACAGGGACTACCTACGAGCAGTACTTC.

The J gene is TRBJ1-1, the V gene TRBV5-1; weak D call: TRBD1 (5 bases). The V and J ends lost 4 bases and 0 bases respectively, with 16 bases between them. The CDR3 is 16 amino acids. The V gene's germline CDR1 is SGHRS and CDR2 YFSETQ. This chain's CDR3 is CASSPGGTPLNTEAFF. The DNA of the CDR3 is TGCGCCAGCAGCCCCGGGGGGACTCCGTTGAACACTGAAGCTTTCTTT.

This clonotype was observed a handful of times. V is TRBV9 and J is TRBJ2-1; D is uncertain. The CDR3 is 13 residues long. V shed 0 bases and J shed 4 bases, with 5 bases lying between them. Germline V gene sequence: CDR1 SGDLS, CDR2 YYNGEE. In DNA, the CDR3 is TGTGCCAGCAGCGTAGCGGAGTACAATGAGCAGTTCTTC. Protein product: CASSVAEYNEQFF.

Only a few counts were recorded for this clonotype. The chain links TRBV7-2 to TRBJ2-7, with 10 bases matching TRBD1. The CDR3 runs to 14 residues. After removal of 5 bases from V and 7 bases from J, the junction contained 8 bases not matched to a gene. In germline, CDR1 is SGHTA, CDR2 FQGNSA. DNA for the CDR3: TGTGCCAGCAGCCTAATGGGGACAGGGGAAGAGCAGTACTTC. It is translated as CASSLMGTGEEQYF.

The chain carries TRBV20-1 and TRBJ1-4, with D perhaps TRBD1 (5 bases). The V and J ends lost 3 bases and 7 bases respectively, with 18 bases between them. CDR1 DFQATT and CDR2 SNEGSKA come from the germline V gene (reference sequence). This CDR3 has 15 amino acids. CDR3: CSASGPGPGSEKLFF. CDR3 DNA: TGCAGTGCTAGTGGTCCGGGACCGGGGAGTGAAAAACTGTTTTTT.

This clonotype was seen only a few times. The V and J genes are TRBV15 and TRBJ2-3; a weak D match, TRBD2 (6 bases). Germline V lookup: CDR1 LNHNV, CDR2 YYDKDF (reference sequence). The V end lost 1 base, the J end lost 1 base, and 9 bases lay between the germline ends. There are 15 residues in the CDR3. The CDR3 here is CATSRGGEGTDTQYF. DNA of the CDR3: TGTGCCACCAGCAGAGGCGGGGAGGGCACAGATACGCAGTATTTT. The whole variable domain, remainder taken from reference TRBV15 and TRBJ2-3, is DAMVIQNPRYQVTQFGKPVTLSCSQTLNHNVMYWYQQKSSQAPKLLFHYYDKDFNNEADTPDNFQSRRPNTSFCFLDIRSPGLGDTAMYLCATSRGGEGTDTQYFGPGTRLTVL.

This clonotype was observed a few times. This chain joins TRBV18 and TRBJ1-1; D uncertain. Germline V gene lookup returns CDR1 KGHSH and CDR2 LQKENI. V was trimmed by 6 bases and J by 5 bases, leaving 13 bases between them. This CDR3 spans 13 amino acids. The CDR3 nucleotides are TGTGCCAGCTCCCCCATTGAAGGGACTGAAGCTTTCTTT. As protein: CASSPIEGTEAFF.

This clonotype has just a few counts. J is TRBJ1-2 and V is TRBV6-1, with 8 positions matching TRBD1. The junction had 6 bases not matched to a gene; V was cut back by 4 bases and J by 8 bases. The CDR3 sequence is 13 residues long. The germline V gene has CDR1 MNHNS and CDR2 SASEGT. CDR3 residues: CASSATGARGYTF. The CDR3 bases are TGTGCCAGCAGTGCGACAGGGGCTCGAGGCTACACCTTC.

The sample holds a few counts of this clonotype. The rearrangement joins TRBV2 to TRBJ2-5, with TRBD2 matching over 9 bases. V dropped 7 bases and J dropped 3; count of bases not matched to a gene: 3. The CDR3 is 13 amino acids. CDR1 is SNHLY, CDR2 FYNNEI, per germline. The CDR3 here is CASKLAGKETQYF. CDR3 bases: TGTGCCAGCAAACTAGCGGGCAAAGAGACCCAGTACTTC.